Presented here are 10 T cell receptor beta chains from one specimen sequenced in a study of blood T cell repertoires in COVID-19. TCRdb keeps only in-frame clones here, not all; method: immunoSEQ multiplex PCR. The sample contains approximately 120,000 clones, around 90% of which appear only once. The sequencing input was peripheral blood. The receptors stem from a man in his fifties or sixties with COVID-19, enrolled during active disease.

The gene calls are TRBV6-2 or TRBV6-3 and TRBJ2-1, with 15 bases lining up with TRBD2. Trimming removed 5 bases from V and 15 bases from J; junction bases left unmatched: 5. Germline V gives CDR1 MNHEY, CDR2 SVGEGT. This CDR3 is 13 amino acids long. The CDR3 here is CASSGLAGGPRFF. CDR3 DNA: TGTGCCAGCAGTGGACTAGCGGGAGGGCCACGGTTCTTC.

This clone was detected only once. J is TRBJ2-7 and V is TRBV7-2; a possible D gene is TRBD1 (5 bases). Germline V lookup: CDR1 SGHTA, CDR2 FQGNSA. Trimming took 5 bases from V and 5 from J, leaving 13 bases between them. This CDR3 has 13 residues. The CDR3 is CASSRQGSDEQYF. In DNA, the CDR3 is TGTGCCAGCAGCCGTCAGGGTTCAGACGAGCAGTACTTC.

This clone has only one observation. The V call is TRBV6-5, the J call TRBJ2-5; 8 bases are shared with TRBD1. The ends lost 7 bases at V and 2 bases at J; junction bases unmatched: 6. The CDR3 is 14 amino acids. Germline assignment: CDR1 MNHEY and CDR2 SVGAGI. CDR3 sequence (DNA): TGTGCCAGCACCGGCGGGACAGGACAAGAGACCCAGTACTTC. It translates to CASTGGTGQETQYF.

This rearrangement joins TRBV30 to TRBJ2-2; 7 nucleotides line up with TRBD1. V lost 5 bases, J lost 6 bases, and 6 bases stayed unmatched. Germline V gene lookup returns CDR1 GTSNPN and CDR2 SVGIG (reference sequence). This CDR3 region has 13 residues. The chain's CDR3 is CAWDRVRAGELFF. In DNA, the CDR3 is TGTGCCTGGGACAGGGTACGAGCCGGGGAGCTGTTTTTT.

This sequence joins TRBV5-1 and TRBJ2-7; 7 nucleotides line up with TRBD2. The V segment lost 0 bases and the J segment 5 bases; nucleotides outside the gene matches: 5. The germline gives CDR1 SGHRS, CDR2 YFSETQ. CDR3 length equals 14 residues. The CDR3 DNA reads TGCGCCAGCAGCTTGGTTCCGGGAGGTAACGAGCAGTACGTC. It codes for CASSLVPGGNEQYV.

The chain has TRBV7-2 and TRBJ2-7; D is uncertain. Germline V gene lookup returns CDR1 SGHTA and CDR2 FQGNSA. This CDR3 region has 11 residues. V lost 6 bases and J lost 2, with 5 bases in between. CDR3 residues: CASSDTYEQYF. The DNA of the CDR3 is TGTGCCAGCAGTGACACCTACGAGCAGTACTTC.

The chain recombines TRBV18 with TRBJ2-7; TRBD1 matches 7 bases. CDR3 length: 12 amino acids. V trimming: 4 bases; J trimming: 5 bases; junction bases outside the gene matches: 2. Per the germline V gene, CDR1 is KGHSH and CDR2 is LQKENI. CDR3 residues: CASSQDRNEQYV. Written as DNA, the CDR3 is TGTGCCAGCTCACAGGACAGGAACGAGCAGTACGTC.

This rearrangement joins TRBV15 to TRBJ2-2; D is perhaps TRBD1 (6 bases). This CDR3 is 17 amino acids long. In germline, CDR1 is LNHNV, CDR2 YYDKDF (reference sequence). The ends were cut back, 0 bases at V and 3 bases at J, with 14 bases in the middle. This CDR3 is CATSRDPPGVDTGELFF. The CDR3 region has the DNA TGTGCCACCAGCAGAGATCCCCCAGGGGTAGACACCGGGGAGCTGTTTTTT.

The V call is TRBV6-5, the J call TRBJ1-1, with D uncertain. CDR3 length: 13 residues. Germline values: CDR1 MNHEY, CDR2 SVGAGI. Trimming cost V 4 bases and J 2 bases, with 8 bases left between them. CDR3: CASSSGSNTEAFF. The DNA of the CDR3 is TGTGCCAGCAGTTCCGGGTCTAACACTGAAGCTTTCTTT.

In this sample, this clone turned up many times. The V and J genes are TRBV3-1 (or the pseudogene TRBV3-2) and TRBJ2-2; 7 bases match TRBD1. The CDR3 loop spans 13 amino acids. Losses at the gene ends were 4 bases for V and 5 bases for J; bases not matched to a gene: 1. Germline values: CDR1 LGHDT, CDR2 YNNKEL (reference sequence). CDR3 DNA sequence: TGTGCCAGCAGCCCCAGGGGGACCGGGGAGCTGTTTTTT. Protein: CASSPRGTGELFF.